Reported below is one TCR beta chain. Its cognate antigen is unknown. These data originate in a study of CD8 T cells in ankylosing spondylitis. Germline CDR1 is MDHEN and CDR2 is SYDVKM. V lost 4 bases to trimming and J lost 3 bases; unmatched junction nucleotides: 9. The CDR3 has 16 amino acids. Study outcomes and limitations: Disease-linked clones were reportedly significantly enriched in matched ankylosing spondylitis synovial fluid. What appeared characteristic of ankylosing spondylitis blood was a TCR beta motif of several highly homologous variants.

Molecular-barcoded quantitative 5'-RACE produced these TCR beta libraries. Each CDR3 protein is one row after TCRdb ran MiXCR on the 5' RACE reads. This repertoire shows about 220,000 distinct CDR3 sequences, about 7% found once; its top ten account for 14%. The source of this sequence is a male donor with ankylosing spondylitis. Sequencing was performed on blood, either unsorted or a sorted T cell fraction (not recorded which). The rearrangement joins TRBV28 to TRBJ2-7; 10 bases are shared with TRBD1. CDR3 sequence reads: CASSSSDRGPIYEQYF. The CDR3 DNA follows: TGTGCCAGCAGTTCTTCCGACAGGGGGCCCATCTACGAGCAGTACTTC.